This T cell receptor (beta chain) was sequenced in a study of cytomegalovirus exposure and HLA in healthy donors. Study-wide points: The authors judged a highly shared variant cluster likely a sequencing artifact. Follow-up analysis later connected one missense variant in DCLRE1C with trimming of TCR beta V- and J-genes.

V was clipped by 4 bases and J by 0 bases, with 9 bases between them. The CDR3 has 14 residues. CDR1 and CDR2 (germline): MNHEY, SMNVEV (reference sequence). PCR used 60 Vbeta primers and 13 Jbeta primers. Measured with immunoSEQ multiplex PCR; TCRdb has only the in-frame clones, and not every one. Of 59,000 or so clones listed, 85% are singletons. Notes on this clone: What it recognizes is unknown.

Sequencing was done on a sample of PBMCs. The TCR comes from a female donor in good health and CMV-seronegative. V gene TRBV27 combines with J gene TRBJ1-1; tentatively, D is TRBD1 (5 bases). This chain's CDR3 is CASSYRGLNTEAFF. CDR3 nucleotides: TGTGCCAGCAGTTATAGGGGTTTGAACACTGAAGCTTTCTTT.